This record looks at one T cell receptor beta chain sequence and its context. Its antigen is undetermined. The data originate from a study of sequential checkpoint blockade in melanoma. As for the study in general: After both sequences, patients received maintenance nivolumab.

Sample treatment: randomized to nivolumab then ipilimumab (arm A) or the reverse (arm B). DNA-damaging chemotherapy had not been given to any patient beforehand. Study-level results: In arm A, pretreatment tumor clonality was associated with response.

The V and J ends lost 2 bases and 3 bases, in that order; junction bases with no gene match: 3. The germline V gene encodes CDR1 SGDLS and CDR2 YYNGEE. The CDR3 spans 15 residues. The assay was immunoSEQ multiplex PCR, and TCRdb's table has in-frame clones only and misses some. The sample comprises some 3,000 clones, over 20% of which are singletons, and 40% to 50% rests with the top ten. Sequenced material: tumor tissue (inferred from file names), taken from a patient given nivolumab and ipilimumab in sequence. V usage is TRBV9 and J usage is TRBJ2-7, with TRBD1 matching over 12 bases. The sequence was collected from a human patient with melanoma. Some clones in this sample may be carry-over from other donors' samples. The chain's CDR3 is CASSVGTGGVYEQYF. The CDR3, as DNA: TGTGCCAGCAGCGTTGGGACAGGGGGCGTCTACGAGCAGTACTTC.